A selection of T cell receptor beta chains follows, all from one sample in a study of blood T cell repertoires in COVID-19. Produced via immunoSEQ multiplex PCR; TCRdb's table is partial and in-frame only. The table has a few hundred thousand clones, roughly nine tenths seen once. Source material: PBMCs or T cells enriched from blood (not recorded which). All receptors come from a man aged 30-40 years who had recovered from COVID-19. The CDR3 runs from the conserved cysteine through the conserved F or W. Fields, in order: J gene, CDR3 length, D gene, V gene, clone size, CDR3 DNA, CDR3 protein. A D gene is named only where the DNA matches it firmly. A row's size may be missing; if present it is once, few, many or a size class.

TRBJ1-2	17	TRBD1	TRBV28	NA	TGTGCCAGCACTTTGGGGTCCGGGACAGGGGGCCGTACGGGCTACACCTTC	CASTLGSGTGGRTGYTF
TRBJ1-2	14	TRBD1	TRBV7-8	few	TGTGCCAGCAGCTTGAGACCAGGGGGGTCTGGCTACACCTTC	CASSLRPGGSGYTF
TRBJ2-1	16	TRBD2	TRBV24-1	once	TGTGCCACCAGTGAACTAGCGGGAGGCACCTACAATGAGCAGTTCTTC	CATSELAGGTYNEQFF
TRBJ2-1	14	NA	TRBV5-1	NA	TGCGCCAGCAGCCGGGGGACCGAATACAATGAGCAGTTCTTC	CASSRGTEYNEQFF
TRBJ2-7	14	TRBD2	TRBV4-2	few	TGTGCCAGCAGCCCGGGACTAGCTGCGTACGAGCAGTACTTC	CASSPGLAAYEQYF
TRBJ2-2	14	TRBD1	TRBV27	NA	TGTGCCAGCAGGGAGACACAGGGGTCGGGGGAGCTGTTTTTT	CASRETQGSGELFF
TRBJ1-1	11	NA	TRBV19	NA	TGTGCCAGTAGGTACAGGCTTGAAGCTTTCTTT	CASRYRLEAFF
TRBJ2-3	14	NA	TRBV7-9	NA	TGTGCCAGCAGCTCCGGACAGAAATCGGTTACGCAGTATTTT	CASSSGQKSVTQYF
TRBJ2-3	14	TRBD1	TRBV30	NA	TGTGCCTGGAGTTCTGGACAGGGGACAGATACGCAGTATTTT	CAWSSGQGTDTQYF
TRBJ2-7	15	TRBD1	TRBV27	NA	TGTGCCAGCAGCGTCAAACAGGGGTTCTCCTACGAGCAGTACTTC	CASSVKQGFSYEQYF
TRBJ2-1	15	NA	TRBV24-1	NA	TGTGCCACCAGTGATTTGAGGGACTCAAACAATGAGCAGTTCTTC	CATSDLRDSNNEQFF
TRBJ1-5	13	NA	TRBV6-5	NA	TGTGCCAGCAAAGTTCAGGGCAATCAGCCCCAGCATTTT	CASKVQGNQPQHF
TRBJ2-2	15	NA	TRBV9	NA	TGTGCCAGCAGCCCCTTCCCCGGAGCGGCCGGGGAGCTGTTTTTT	CASSPFPGAAGELFF
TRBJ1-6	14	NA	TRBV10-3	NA	TGTGCCATCAGTGAGAGGGGGATCGATTCACCCCTCCACTTT	CAISERGIDSPLHF
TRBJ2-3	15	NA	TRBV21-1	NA	TGTGCCAGCAGCAGTCTACCAACCTCCCCAGATACGCAGTATTTT	CASSSLPTSPDTQYF
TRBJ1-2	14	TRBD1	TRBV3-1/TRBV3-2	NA	TGTGCCAGCAGCTCCCCGGGACAGGGCTATGGCTACACCTTC	CASSSPGQGYGYTF
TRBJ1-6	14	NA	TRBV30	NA	TGTGCCTGGAGGAGAGGGCCACAGACTTCACCCCTCCACTTT	CAWRRGPQTSPLHF
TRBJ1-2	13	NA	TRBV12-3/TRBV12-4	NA	TGTGCCAGCAGTTCCTCCACAGTTGGCGGCTACACCTTC	CASSSSTVGGYTF
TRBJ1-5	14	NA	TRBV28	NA	TGTGCCAGCACCGTGGGGGGTACGGTTCAGCCCCAGCATTTT	CASTVGGTVQPQHF
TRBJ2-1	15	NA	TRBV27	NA	TGTGCCAGCAGTCAGACAGCGAGCTCCTACAATGAGCAGTTCTTC	CASSQTASSYNEQFF
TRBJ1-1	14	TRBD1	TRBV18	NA	TGTGCCAGCTCAATCGGACAGGGAGACACTGAAGCTTTCTTT	CASSIGQGDTEAFF
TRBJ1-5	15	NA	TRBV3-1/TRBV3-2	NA	TGTGCCAGCAGCCAAGATACCAGTAGCAATCAGCCCCAGCATTTT	CASSQDTSSNQPQHF
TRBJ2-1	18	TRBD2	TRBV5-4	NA	TGTGCCAGCAGCTTGACTAGACTAGCGGGAGGGGTCCACAATGAGCAGTTCTTC	CASSLTRLAGGVHNEQFF
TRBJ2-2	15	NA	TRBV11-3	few	TGTGCCAGCAGCTTAGGTCTCGGTAACACCGGGGAGCTGTTTTTT	CASSLGLGNTGELFF
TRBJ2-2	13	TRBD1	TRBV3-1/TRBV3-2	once	TGTGCCAGCAGCTACAGGGGCTCCGGGGAGCTGTTTTTT	CASSYRGSGELFF
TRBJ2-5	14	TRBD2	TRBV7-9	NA	TGTGCCAGCGGACCTAGCGGGAGAGGGGAGACCCAGTACTTC	CASGPSGRGETQYF
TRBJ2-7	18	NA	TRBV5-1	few	TGCGCCAGCAGCTTGGCCGGTAGTATGTTAGCGGCGACCTACGAGCAGTACTTC	CASSLAGSMLAATYEQYF
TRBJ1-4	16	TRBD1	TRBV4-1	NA	TGCGCCAGCAGCCACAGCCCAGGGGGGACTAATGAAAAACTGTTTTTT	CASSHSPGGTNEKLFF
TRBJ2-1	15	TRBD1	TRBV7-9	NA	TGTGCCAGCAGCTCTTTCGGGACAGCGTACAATGAGCAGTTCTTC	CASSSFGTAYNEQFF
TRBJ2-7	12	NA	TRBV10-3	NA	TGTGCCTCCTCCCAGGGCTCCTACGAGCAGTACTTC	CASSQGSYEQYF
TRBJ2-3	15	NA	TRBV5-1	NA	TGCGCCAGCAGCTTGCCGAGCGGACTCACAGATACGCAGTATTTT	CASSLPSGLTDTQYF
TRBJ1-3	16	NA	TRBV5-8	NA	TGTGCCAGCAGCTTGGGGGTCGGGACATATGGAAACACCATATATTTT	CASSLGVGTYGNTIYF
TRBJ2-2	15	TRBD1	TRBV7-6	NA	TGTGCCAGCAGCGCCCCCGGACAGGGGGCCGGGGAGCTGTTTTTT	CASSAPGQGAGELFF